Listed below are T cell receptor beta chains from one sample, sequenced in a study of cytomegalovirus exposure and HLA in healthy donors. Only in-frame clones appear in the TCRdb table, and some are missing; sequencing was by immunoSEQ multiplex PCR. Counted here are some 150,000 clones, approximately 93% occurring once; the ten biggest clones make up under 0.8%. The sequencing sample was made of PBMCs. All receptors derive from a young man in good health and CMV-seronegative. Each CDR3 is given with its conserved first and last residue. D genes are given only for firm matches. Clone size is stated in some rows and not others, as once, few, many or a class when expanded.

j_gene | d_gene | abundance | v_gene | CDR3nt | CDR3aa
TRBJ1-2 | TRBD1 | - | TRBV29-1 | TGCAGCGTTGAAGTTCCAATCGGGGACAGGGTTAACTATGGCTACACCTTC | CSVEVPIGDRVNYGYTF
TRBJ2-2 | - | - | TRBV9 | TGTGCCAGCAGCGGGCGGACTACGAACACCGGGGAGCTGTTTTTT | CASSGRTTNTGELFF
TRBJ1-1 | - | - | TRBV18 | TGTGCCAGCTCACGAAACTACGCGGGGGAAAAGAACACTGAAGCTTTCTTT | CASSRNYAGEKNTEAFF
TRBJ2-7 | TRBD1 | - | TRBV5-1 | TGCGCCAGCAGAGGGACAGGGAACTCCTACGAGCAGTACTTC | CASRGTGNSYEQYF
TRBJ1-2 | - | few | TRBV2 | TGTGCCAGCAGTGTTACGGGAAATGGCTACACCTTC | CASSVTGNGYTF
TRBJ2-3 | TRBD2 | - | TRBV7-3 | TGTGCCAGCAGCTTAACTGCGACTAGCGGGGGATGGGATACGCAGTATTTT | CASSLTATSGGWDTQYF
TRBJ2-7 | - | - | TRBV19 | TGTGCCAGAGAACTTTTAAGGCCAGACAACCCGTACGAGCAGTACTTC | CARELLRPDNPYEQYF
TRBJ2-3 | TRBD2 | - | TRBV5-8 | TGTGCCAGCAGCTTGTTAACTAGCGGGAGACCAGATACGCAGTATTTT | CASSLLTSGRPDTQYF
TRBJ2-3 | - | once | TRBV27 | TGTGCCAGCAGTTTGTCAACAGGGAGGGTCACAGATACGCAGTATTTT | CASSLSTGRVTDTQYF
TRBJ2-3 | - | - | TRBV27 | TGTGCCAGCAGTGGATGGGCGAGTAGCACAGATACGCAGTATTTT | CASSGWASSTDTQYF
TRBJ1-2 | - | few | TRBV2 | TGTGCCAGCAGTGAGGGTAGAGGTAACTATGGCTACACCTTC | CASSEGRGNYGYTF
TRBJ2-7 | TRBD1 | - | TRBV29-1 | TGCAGCGTTGCGAGGGGACAGGGGTCCTACGAGCAGTACTTC | CSVARGQGSYEQYF
TRBJ2-1 | - | - | TRBV2 | TGTGCCAGCAGTGAAACGTTGGGGGCTCGGAATGAGCAGTTCTTC | CASSETLGARNEQFF
TRBJ2-1 | TRBD1 | - | TRBV7-8 | TGTGCCAGCAGCTTTCAACCGGGACAGGGGAATGAGCAGTTCTTC | CASSFQPGQGNEQFF
TRBJ2-5 | - | - | TRBV4-3 | TGCGCCAGCAGCCGTACCGGGAGCCAAGAGACCCAGTACTTC | CASSRTGSQETQYF
TRBJ1-5 | - | - | TRBV19 | TGTGCCAGTAGTATACAGGACGGGAGTCAGCCCCAGCATTTT | CASSIQDGSQPQHF
TRBJ1-5 | - | - | TRBV27 | TGTGCCAGCAGTTTGACACCATTTAGCAATCAGCCCCAGCATTTT | CASSLTPFSNQPQHF
TRBJ2-7 | TRBD1 | - | TRBV27 | TGTGCCAGCAGTTTATCTTGGGACAGATATACCTACGAGCAGTACTTC | CASSLSWDRYTYEQYF
TRBJ2-2 | - | - | TRBV9 | TGTGCCAGCAGCGTAACTATCCCAGGGGAGCTGTTTTTT | CASSVTIPGELFF
TRBJ2-7 | TRBD1 | few | TRBV5-6 | TGTGCCAGCAGCGGTAGGGGACAGGGGGCGAAGGAGCAGTACTTC | CASSGRGQGAKEQYF
TRBJ2-3 | - | - | TRBV2 | TGTGCCAGCAGTGATCGGAGGGTCTCAGATACGCAGTATTTT | CASSDRRVSDTQYF
TRBJ1-2 | - | - | TRBV19 | TGTGCCAGTAGTATACTAGAGGGCGGACACGGAGGGAGGGGCTATGGCTACACCTTC | CASSILEGGHGGRGYGYTF
TRBJ2-1 | TRBD2 | - | TRBV27 | TGTGCCAGCATCAGGCCGGGGGGGCCCCCCTACAATGAGCAGTTCTTC | CASIRPGGPPYNEQFF
TRBJ1-3 | - | - | TRBV28 | TGTGCCAGCAGGGGGAGGGCAGCCTCTGGAAACACCATATATTTT | CASRGRAASGNTIYF
TRBJ1-5 | TRBD1 | few | TRBV7-9 | TGTGCCAGCAGCTTGGGGACAGGGGGCTCTTATCAGCCCCAGCATTTT | CASSLGTGGSYQPQHF
TRBJ1-1 | - | - | TRBV11-3 | TGTGCCAGCAGCTTATCAGGGCGCATGAACACTGAAGCTTTCTTT | CASSLSGRMNTEAFF
TRBJ1-2 | TRBD1 | - | TRBV27 | TGTGCCAGCAGTTTCTACAGGGGAGGACATGGCTACACCTTC | CASSFYRGGHGYTF
TRBJ1-1 | - | - | TRBV18 | TGTGCCAGCTCAAGCGGAGAGGGTAACACTGAAGCTTTCTTT | CASSSGEGNTEAFF
TRBJ2-2 | - | - | TRBV27 | TGTGCCAGCAGCAGGGTGTCATGGGGGGAGCTGTTTTTT | CASSRVSWGELFF
TRBJ2-7 | - | once | TRBV4-2 | TGTGCCAGCAGCCAAAGGACTGGCGAGTGGTACGAGCAGTACTTC | CASSQRTGEWYEQYF
TRBJ1-1 | - | - | TRBV15 | TGTGCCACCAGCCCCGGGGGGGTGCACACTGAAGCTTTCTTT | CATSPGGVHTEAFF
TRBJ2-5 | TRBD2 | - | TRBV7-2 | TGTGCCAGCAGTACTACTAGCGGCCTTTCGGCCCAGTACTTC | CASSTTSGLSAQYF
TRBJ1-2 | TRBD1 | - | TRBV2 | TGTGCCAGCAGTCCGGGACAGGTTAACTATGGCTACACCTTC | CASSPGQVNYGYTF
TRBJ2-7 | - | few | TRBV18 | TGTGCCAGCTCTCTGGAGGCGGGGGAGCAGTACTTC | CASSLEAGEQYF
TRBJ1-3 | - | - | TRBV18 | TGTGCCAGCTCCCCCAGCGTCCACTCTGGAAACACCATATATTTT | CASSPSVHSGNTIYF
TRBJ2-7 | - | - | TRBV7-6 | TGTGCCAGCAGCTTAGCAACAGGGAACCCCTACGAGCAGTACTTC | CASSLATGNPYEQYF
TRBJ2-7 | - | few | TRBV18 | TGTGCCAGCTCACCCGTATCTGCAGGAGGAGACTACGAGCAGTACTTC | CASSPVSAGGDYEQYF
TRBJ1-4 | - | - | TRBV27 | TGTGCCAGCAGTTTGCGGGGCCTGGTCCGGGAAAAACTGTTTTTT | CASSLRGLVREKLFF
TRBJ2-3 | TRBD2 | - | TRBV10-1 | TGCGCCAGCAGACCCGGGACTAGCGGGACAGATACGCAGTATTTT | CASRPGTSGTDTQYF
TRBJ1-2 | - | - | TRBV30 | TGTGCCTGGAGTTATGGACAGAGGATATATGGCTACACCTTC | CAWSYGQRIYGYTF
TRBJ1-2 | - | - | TRBV2 | TGTGCCAGCCCCAACAGGAACTATGGCTACACCTTC | CASPNRNYGYTF
TRBJ2-5 | TRBD2 | - | TRBV7-2 | TGTGCCAGCCTCCTAGCGGGAGGATCCGAGACCCAGTACTTC | CASLLAGGSETQYF
TRBJ2-7 | - | few | TRBV7-8 | TGTGCCAGCAGCTTACGGCAGGGGGGCAACTACGAGCAGTACTTC | CASSLRQGGNYEQYF
TRBJ1-6 | - | once | TRBV7-6 | TGTGCCAGCAGAGGCGACAGGCGGATCCTCCAATCCTATAATTCACCCCTCCACTTT | CASRGDRRILQSYNSPLHF
TRBJ1-2 | - | - | TRBV28 | TGTGCCAGCATACAGGGTCTTGGGCTCTATGGCTACACCTTC | CASIQGLGLYGYTF
TRBJ1-2 | - | - | TRBV6-5 | TGTGCCAGCAGGTCCTTAGGGGGTACAGGGAATGGCTACACCTTC | CASRSLGGTGNGYTF
TRBJ1-2 | - | - | TRBV5-1 | TGCGCCAGCAGCTTGGGAATTGGGGCCCTTAACTATGGCTACACCTTC | CASSLGIGALNYGYTF
TRBJ1-1 | - | - | TRBV19 | TGTGCCAGTAGCAGGACAGTCATGAACACTGAAGCTTTCTTT | CASSRTVMNTEAFF
TRBJ1-1 | TRBD1 | - | TRBV29-1 | TGCAGCGCAGGGACAGAAGTGAACACTGAAGCTTTCTTT | CSAGTEVNTEAFF
TRBJ2-3 | - | - | TRBV13 | TGTGCCAGCGCTGGGCGCGGGCGCACAGATACGCAGTATTTT | CASAGRGRTDTQYF
TRBJ2-2 | TRBD1 | - | TRBV5-1 | TGCGCCAGCAGCGGACAGGGGGACACCGGGGAGCTGTTTTTT | CASSGQGDTGELFF
TRBJ2-3 | TRBD2 | - | TRBV2 | TGTGCCAGCAGTGATGGCGGGAGTTTTGCAGATACGCAGTATTTT | CASSDGGSFADTQYF
TRBJ1-5 | - | - | TRBV7-2 | TGTGCCAGCAGCTCGCAAGAGGAGGAACCCCAGCATTTT | CASSSQEEEPQHF
TRBJ1-5 | - | - | TRBV2 | TGTGCCAGCACTCCCGACTGGAGCAATCAGCCCCAGCATTTT | CASTPDWSNQPQHF
TRBJ1-2 | - | once | TRBV11-3 | TGTGCCAGCAGCTTAACTTCACTCTATGGCTACACCTTC | CASSLTSLYGYTF